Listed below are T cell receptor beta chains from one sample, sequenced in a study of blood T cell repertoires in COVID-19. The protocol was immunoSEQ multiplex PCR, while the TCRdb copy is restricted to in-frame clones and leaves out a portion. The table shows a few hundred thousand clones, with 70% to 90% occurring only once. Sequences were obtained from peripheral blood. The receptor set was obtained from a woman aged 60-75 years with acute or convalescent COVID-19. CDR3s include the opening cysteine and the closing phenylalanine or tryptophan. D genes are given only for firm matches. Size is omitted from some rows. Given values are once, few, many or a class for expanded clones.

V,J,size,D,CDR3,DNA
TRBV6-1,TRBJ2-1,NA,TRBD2,CASSEAGGGAPYNEQFF,TGTGCCAGCAGTGAAGCGGGCGGGGGGGCCCCCTACAATGAGCAGTTCTTC
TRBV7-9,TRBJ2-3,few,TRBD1,CASDRGPDTQYF,TGTGCCAGCGACAGGGGCCCAGATACGCAGTATTTT
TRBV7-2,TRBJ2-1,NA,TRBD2,CASRQTTSAAYEQFF,TGTGCCAGCAGACAAACGACTAGCGCGGCCTATGAGCAGTTCTTC
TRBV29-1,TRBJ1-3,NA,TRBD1,CSVAPTGGSGNTIYF,TGCAGCGTCGCCCCGACAGGGGGCTCTGGAAACACCATATATTTT
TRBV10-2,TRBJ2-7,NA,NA,CASSETEIEQYF,TGCGCCAGCAGTGAGACAGAAATCGAGCAGTACTTC
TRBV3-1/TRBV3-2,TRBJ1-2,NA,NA,CASSLSGSRGNYGYTF,TGTGCCAGCAGCCTCAGTGGAAGCAGGGGTAACTATGGCTACACCTTC
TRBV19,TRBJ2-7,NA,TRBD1,CASSPSRDRAHEQYF,TGTGCCAGTAGCCCCAGTAGGGACAGGGCCCACGAGCAGTACTTC
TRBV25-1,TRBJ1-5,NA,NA,CASSESGGNQPQHF,TGTGCCAGCAGTGAGTCGGGGGGAAATCAGCCCCAGCATTTT
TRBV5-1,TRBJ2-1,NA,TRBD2,CASSSLASGGYNEQFF,TGCGCCAGCAGCTCTCTTGCTAGCGGTGGTTACAATGAGCAGTTCTTC
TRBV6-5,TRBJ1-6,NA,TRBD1,CASSYSIAGGRSPLHF,TGTGCCAGCAGTTACTCTATCGCAGGGGGGCGTTCACCCCTCCACTTT
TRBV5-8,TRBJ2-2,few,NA,CASSLLSVLNTGELFF,TGTGCCAGCAGCTTGTTGTCGGTTTTGAACACCGGGGAGCTGTTTTTT
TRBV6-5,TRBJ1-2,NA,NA,CASSPQGTYGYTF,TGTGCCAGCAGTCCACAGGGTACCTATGGCTACACCTTC
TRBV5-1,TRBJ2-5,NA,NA,CASSPGTQVPQETQYF,TGCGCCAGCAGCCCAGGGACTCAAGTACCCCAAGAGACCCAGTACTTC
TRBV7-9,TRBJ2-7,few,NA,CASSGAAISYEQYF,TGTGCCAGCAGCGGGGCAGCAATTTCCTACGAGCAGTACTTC
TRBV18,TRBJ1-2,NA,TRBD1,CASSPFPQGDYGYTF,TGTGCCAGCTCACCCTTTCCACAGGGGGACTATGGCTACACCTTC
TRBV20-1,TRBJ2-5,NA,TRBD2,CSASRLAENQETQYF,TGCAGTGCTAGTCGACTAGCGGAAAACCAAGAGACCCAGTACTTC
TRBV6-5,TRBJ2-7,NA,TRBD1,CASSYRDSYEQYF,TGTGCCAGCAGTTACCGGGACAGCTACGAGCAGTACTTC
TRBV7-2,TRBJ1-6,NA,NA,CASSSQRWGNSPLHF,TGTGCCAGCAGCTCCCAGCGGTGGGGTAATTCACCCCTCCACTTT
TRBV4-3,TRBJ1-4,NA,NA,CASSTRAGTDSGKLFF,TGCGCCAGCAGTACCAGGGCGGGGACCGACTCGGGAAAACTGTTTTTT
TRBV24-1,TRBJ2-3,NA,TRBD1,CATSDDRGTDTQYF,TGTGCCACCAGTGATGACAGGGGGACAGATACGCAGTATTTT
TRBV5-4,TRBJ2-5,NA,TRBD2,CASSLDGGAEETQYF,TGTGCCAGCAGCTTGGACGGGGGGGCGGAAGAGACCCAGTACTTC
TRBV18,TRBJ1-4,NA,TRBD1,CASSPTGVGDEKLFF,TGTGCCAGCTCACCGACAGGGGTGGGAGATGAAAAACTGTTTTTT
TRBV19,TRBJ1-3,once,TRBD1,CASRLQGATGNTIYF,TGTGCCAGTCGACTACAGGGGGCCACTGGAAACACCATATATTTT
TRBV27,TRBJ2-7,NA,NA,CASRFPGDRGLPYEQYF,TGTGCCAGCCGCTTTCCCGGAGACAGGGGACTACCCTACGAGCAGTACTTC
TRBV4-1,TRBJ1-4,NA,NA,CASSQEPAANEKLFF,TGCGCCAGCAGCCAAGAACCGGCGGCTAATGAAAAACTGTTTTTT
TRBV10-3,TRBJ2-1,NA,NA,CAIRSEWAEQFF,TGTGCCATCAGATCAGAATGGGCGGAGCAGTTCTTC
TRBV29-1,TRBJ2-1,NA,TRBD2,CSVGTSVNEQFF,TGCAGCGTCGGGACTAGTGTGAATGAGCAGTTCTTC
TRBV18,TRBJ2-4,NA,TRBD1,CASSPPDRGQYIQYF,TGTGCCAGCTCACCACCGGACAGGGGGCAATACATTCAGTACTTC
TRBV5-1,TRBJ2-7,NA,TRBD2,CASSLGLLLAGGPSYEQYF,TGCGCCAGCAGCTTGGGCCTGCTGCTAGCGGGAGGACCCTCCTACGAGCAGTACTTC